This T cell receptor beta chain was documented in a study of T cells after yellow fever vaccination (dated by TCRdb to between 2018 and 2020). For the study in its entirety: The SMART-Seq v4 Ultra Low Input RNA kit was used to prepare libraries from fractions with low cell numbers. Bulk PBMC replicates and cell subsets were isolated from blood drawn at multiple timepoints before and after both primary and secondary immunization. To track T-cell clones before and after primary and booster YFV17D yellow fever vaccination, bulk TCR alpha and beta repertoires were sequenced longitudinally. Two healthy male donors made up the cohort, one aged 18 to 29 years and the other aged 30 to 39 years. Paper-wide results and their limitations: Compared with the primary T-cell response, the secondary T-cell response was weaker but faster, peaking on day 5 rather than day 15. A small share of clonotypes occurred in both CD4 and CD8 compartments, likely arising from convergent recombination. Only two donors were included in the study, so the extent to which the findings can be generalized is limited. After the booster, most clones that had expanded after primary vaccination were detected again (roughly 96% of CD4 and about 88% of CD8), suggesting broad maintenance of memory. FACS-sorted repertoires could contain abundant contaminating clonotypes from the bulk population, so computational filtering was required.

Details on this clonotype: There is no known antigen for this receptor. No base qualities exist here, and no much larger clone lies one base off it.

CDR1 is given as MNHNS and CDR2 as SASEGT, both from the germline V gene. The CDR3 contains 16 residues, cysteine and phenylalanine counted. Just CDR3 DNA is preserved here, 48 bases in frame from base 1. V gives up 2 bases and J gives up 3 bases, and the segment between their germline ends measures 11 bases. In the paper's terms, the treatment or condition label means: live attenuated yellow fever vaccine strain. At each blood-draw timepoint, two biological replicates of bulk PBMCs were collected. A standard Ficoll-Paque protocol was used to isolate PBMCs from peripheral blood. TriZol was used to extract RNA from bulk PBMCs, from CD4 and CD8 fractions, and from dextramer-positive and dextramer-negative fractions. TCR cDNA was synthesized by 5'RACE template switching, through which a universal primer site and unique molecular identifiers were introduced. Priming of cDNA synthesis was performed from both the TCR alpha and TCR beta constant segments. Two PCR steps were used to amplify libraries, with sample barcodes and sequencing adapters being added in the second step. Sequencing of libraries was performed on Illumina HiSeq 2500 (2x100 bp) or NovaSeq (2x150 bp). The paper's processing steps were these. Reads were demultiplexed and collapsed into UMI consensus sequences with MIGEC, and V(D)J alignment was performed with MiXCR. Using edgeR on replicate PBMC samples, clonotypes were called vaccine-responding if FDR was below 0.01 and the log2 fold change was above 5 up to day 15. Each bulk clonotype was labeled CD4 or CD8 based on which sequenced repertoire, CD4 or CD8, contained the clonotype at higher abundance. Using fastp trimming at Q25 and MiXCR clonotype assembly, TCRdb reanalyzed the public sequencing data and kept in-frame beta chains. Under each unique CDR3 protein, matching rows form one entry showing the most common genes and DNA. The V and J calls shown here were made by TCRdb, not taken from the authors' results. The table for this sample lists about 580,000 distinct CDR3 sequences; less than 20% of them were counted only once. The ten most abundant clones make up 17% of the sample.

The sequence derives from a man between 18 and 35 years old who received the YFV17D yellow fever vaccine. The chain links TRBV6-1 with TRBJ1-6, with a weak D call of TRBD1 (5 bases match). The sample was PBMCs, taken 5 days after the first yellow fever vaccination. The DNA is TGTGCCAGCAGTGAACCTACAGGATACTATAATTCACCCCTCCACTTT. Its coded protein is CASSEPTGYYNSPLHF.